This T cell receptor (beta chain) was found in a study of blood T cell repertoires in COVID-19. Germline CDR1 and CDR2: LGHNA and YSLEER. The V and J ends lost 3 bases and 9 bases respectively, with 12 bases between them. The CDR3 has 13 residues. The repertoire was sequenced with immunoSEQ multiplex PCR; TCRdb's copy has only in-frame clones and lacks some. Of 250,000 to 350,000 clones in the sample, 75% to 90% were seen once. The clonotype was recovered from a young man with active or convalescent COVID-19. The V gene is TRBV4-3, the J gene TRBJ2-1; the D gene is possibly TRBD1 (5 bases). Sequenced sample: peripheral blood. The CDR3 nucleotides read TGCGCCAGCAGCCACCAGGGTCAGTCTGAGCAGTTCTTC. Protein: CASSHQGQSEQFF.